This T cell receptor (beta chain) was identified during a study of human T cells and chemical hapten exposure. Looking at the study overall: In the approximately 25-week study, patients were dosed weekly with diphenylcyclopropenone on the scalp throughout. Points from the study as a whole: With patch test score, the counts of PT1 expanded TCRs showed a positive correlation.

Looked up from germline, CDR1 is LGHNA and CDR2 is YNFKEQ. CDR3 length: 11 residues. Trimming took 4 bases from V and 7 from J, leaving 7 bases between them. TCRdb reprocessed the RACE reads via MiXCR and lists one record per CDR3 protein. The profile shows over 100,000 distinct CDR3 sequences, roughly a tenth of them singletons. Described time point: patch test 2, 6 weeks after DPC sensitization. Treatment reported: therapeutic diphenylcyclopropenone sensitization with weekly scalp DPC. Donation of samples came from alopecia patients who were 18 to 70 years old and suitable for DPC. Points on this clonotype: Its antigen is unidentified.

The J gene is TRBJ1-2, the V gene TRBV4-2; no clear D gene. The receptor comes from a woman between 40 and 50 years old with alopecia areata. Some clones in this sample may be carry-over from other donors' samples. Material: whole blood, obtained in connection with sensitization to the hapten diphenylcyclopropenone (DPC). The chain's CDR3 is CASSRGVGYTF. The CDR3 nucleotides read TGTGCCAGCAGCCGAGGAGTTGGCTACACCTTC.